This TCR beta chain was observed in a study of blood T cell repertoires in COVID-19. Study background: COVID-19 samples, acute and convalescent, were from the United States, Italy and Spain. PBMCs, B-cell-depleted T cells, or T cells provided the cDNA or gDNA that made up the material.

Per the original data handling: The assay estimated nucleated cells by amplifying reference gene primers. Measured with immunoSEQ multiplex PCR; TCRdb has only the in-frame clones, and not every one. That table supplies the V and J calls and clone size; D and trimming were determined from the DNA. The table includes more than 100,000 clones, around 82% detected once. Looked up from germline, CDR1 is MNHNS and CDR2 is SASEGT. Trimming cost V 1 base and J 3 bases, with 9 bases left between them. This CDR3 region has 14 residues. V is TRBV6-1 and J is TRBJ2-5, with D tentatively TRBD2 (6 bases). The sequencing input was peripheral blood. This clonotype originated in a human donor in a cohort sampled during active or convalescent COVID-19. As DNA, the CDR3 is TGTGCCAGCAGTGAAGTTGGCGGGGAAGAGACCCAGTACTTC. Its translation: CASSEVGGEETQYF.